What follows are 32 T cell receptor beta chains derived from one specimen sequenced in a study of beta chain features in type 1 diabetes (dated by TCRdb to about 2018). The paper as a whole reports these results and caveats: A moderate but significant shortening of TCRB CDR3 length was observed in type 1 diabetes patients in all four CD4+ subsets.

Libraries came from the immunoSEQ multiplex PCR assay. The High Capacity cDNA Reverse Transcription Kit was used to reverse transcribe all of the isolated RNA, meaning that expressed TCRB transcripts were what got sequenced. TCRdb obtained this table from immuneACCESS and retained in-frame rearrangements with V and J assigned. These tables miss some clones; where compared with another copy, unresolved V genes account for less than half of the shortfall, and the remainder is unexplained. The sample data list more than 300,000 clones, and roughly 12% of these were observed just once. About 0.01% of the sample is taken by the ten largest. These TCRs are of unknown antigen specificity. The sequenced material came from naive CD4+ T cells from blood. The sample's cell subset or site label, decoded: true naive CD4+ T cells. The receptors shown here come from a woman aged 18-29 years with type 1 diabetes.

This clone was detected only once. The J gene is TRBJ2-7, the V gene TRBV7-2; 7 bases are a match to TRBD2. From germline, CDR1 is SGHTA and CDR2 FQGNSA. The CDR3 loop spans 14 amino acids. Trimming removed 1 base from V and 1 base from J; junction bases left unmatched: 1. CDR3 in DNA: TGTGCCAGCAGCTTAGTAGCGGGTTCCTACGAGCAGTACTTC. Translation gives CASSLVAGSYEQYF.

A few counts support this clone. This chain joins TRBV5-1 and TRBJ2-3, with 7 bases fitting TRBD1. Germline V CDR1 and CDR2: SGHRS, YFSETQ. This CDR3 has 14 amino acids. V was pared by 7 bases and J by 3 bases, with 8 bases of the junction left unmatched. Here the CDR3 reads CASAPGQRTDTQYF. For the CDR3, the DNA is TGCGCCAGCGCCCCGGGACAGAGAACAGATACGCAGTATTTT. The variable domain in full, with the rest retrieved from reference TRBV5-1 and TRBJ2-3, is KAGVTQTPRYLIKTRGQQVTLSCSPISGHRSVSWYQQTPGQGLQFLFEYFSETQRNKGNFPGRFSGRQFSNSRSEMNVSTLELGDSALYLCASAPGQRTDTQYFGPGTRLTVL.

Of note for this clone: This same CDR3 is encoded by further DNA sequences in the sample. The V and J genes are TRBV29-1 and TRBJ2-6, with D tentatively TRBD1 (8 bases). The ends were cut back, 6 bases at V and 4 bases at J, with 13 bases in the middle. The CDR3 runs 14 residues. Germline V gene lookup returns CDR1 SQVTM and CDR2 ANQGSEA. The CDR3 DNA reads TGCAGCGTCGGACAGGGAGGGGGGGCCAACGTCCTGACTTTC. Its protein product is CSVGQGGGANVLTF.

The rearrangement uses TRBV14 and TRBJ2-1; TRBD2 matches 8 bases. The CDR3 runs 13 residues. V lost 4 bases to trimming and J lost 6 bases; unmatched junction nucleotides: 2. The V gene's germline CDR1 is SGHDN and CDR2 FVKESK. DNA of the CDR3: TGTGCCAGCAGCCCGGGGGGGGTCAATGAGCAGTTCTTC. This translates into CASSPGGVNEQFF.

In this sample, this clone turned up a few times. This chain links TRBV19 with TRBJ2-1, with TRBD2 matching over 8 bases. Germline V gives CDR1 LNHDA, CDR2 SQIVND (reference sequence). V trimming: 5 bases; J trimming: 8 bases; junction bases outside the gene matches: 8. CDR3 size: 14 residues. DNA for the CDR3: TGTGCCAGTAGTCTGGGACTAGTTCTGTATGAGCAGTTCTTC. Translating it yields CASSLGLVLYEQFF.

This clone was counted a few times. The CDR3 here is CSYTRGAQETQYF. For the CDR3, the DNA is TGCAGCTACACACGGGGGGCACAAGAGACCCAGTACTTC. This rearrangement joins TRBV29-1 to TRBJ2-5; perhaps TRBD2 as D (7 bases). Germline CDR1 SQVTM, CDR2 ANQGSEA. With 8 bases removed from V and 2 bases from J, the gap between germline ends came to 15 bases. The length of the CDR3 is 13 residues.

The chain recombines TRBV28 with TRBJ2-7; a weak D match, TRBD1 (6 bases). The CDR3 has 12 amino acids. Germline values: CDR1 MDHEN, CDR2 SYDVKM. The V gene lost 7 bases and the J gene lost 6 bases, with 13 bases spanning the gap. The CDR3: CASTDGQLEQYF. DNA of the CDR3: TGTGCCAGCACTGACGGACAGCTCGAGCAGTACTTC.

This clone was seen a few times. The chain employs TRBV11-2 and TRBJ2-1, with 14 bases lining up with TRBD2. CDR1 is SGHAT and CDR2 is FQNNGV in the germline V gene. There are 19 residues in the CDR3. The V segment lost 5 bases and the J segment 1 base; nucleotides outside the gene matches: 10. In DNA form, the CDR3 reads TGTGCCAGCAGCCTCCGGGGACTAGCGGGAGAGGCGTCCTACAATGAGCAGTTCTTC. As protein: CASSLRGLAGEASYNEQFF.

This clone has more than one count but fewer than ten. The CDR3 reads CASSRTAGSYEQYF. In nucleotides, the CDR3 is TGTGCCAGCTCACGTACTGCCGGGTCCTACGAGCAGTACTTC. The chain uses TRBV18 and TRBJ2-7; D is ambiguous. Germline values: CDR1 KGHSH, CDR2 LQKENI. With 4 bases removed from V and 1 base from J, the gap between germline ends came to 11 bases. The length of the CDR3 is 14 residues.

This clone has a handful of counts. The gene calls are TRBV9 and TRBJ2-2; D ambiguous. The CDR3 runs to 13 residues. The V and J ends lost 6 bases and 1 base respectively, with 7 bases between them. CDR1 and CDR2 (germline): SGDLS, YYNGEE. The CDR3 sequence is CASNRQNTGELFF. CDR3 nucleotide sequence: TGTGCCAGCAACAGACAGAACACCGGGGAGCTGTTTTTT.

In its sample, this clone was seen a few times. This chain connects TRBV4-2 to TRBJ2-7; D may be TRBD1 (7 bases). V shed 0 bases and J shed 6 bases, with 15 bases lying between them. From germline, CDR1 is LGHNA and CDR2 YNFKEQ. The CDR3 is 15 residues long. CDR3 coding DNA: TGTGCCAGCAGCCAAGAAGGTCAGGGGGGTGGCGAGCAGTACTTC. This codes for CASSQEGQGGGEQYF.

The rearrangement joins TRBV28 to TRBJ2-7; unclear D gene. Germline V gene lookup returns CDR1 MDHEN and CDR2 SYDVKM. Trimming removed 2 bases at V and 3 bases at J, with 11 bases between. The CDR3 is 14 residues long. The CDR3 bases are TGTGCCAGCAGTTTAAGGCGGAAAAACTACGAGCAGTACTTC. Translation gives CASSLRRKNYEQYF.

The rearrangement uses TRBV27 and TRBJ2-7, with D possibly TRBD2 on 6 matching bases. Trimming shortened V by 6 bases and J by 6 bases, and 9 bases separated the two germline ends. Germline CDR1 and CDR2: MNHEY and SMNVEV (reference sequence). The CDR3 runs 11 residues. In nucleotides, the CDR3 is TGTGCCAGCAGCGGGGGTCTCGAGCAGTACTTC. Its protein is CASSGGLEQYF.

This clone has a handful of counts. The chain uses TRBV5-6 and TRBJ2-5, with 7 bases identical to TRBD2. Looked up from germline, CDR1 is SGHDT and CDR2 is YYEEEE. V dropped 2 bases and J dropped 4; count of bases not matched to a gene: 11. The CDR3 is 16 amino acids. This chain's CDR3 is CASSFQLAPSRETQYF. The CDR3 nucleotides are TGTGCCAGCAGCTTTCAACTAGCGCCATCCCGAGAGACCCAGTACTTC.

This clone has a handful of counts. DNA of the CDR3: TGTGCCAGCAGCTTACGACTAGATCGCACAGATACGCAGTATTTT. It codes for CASSLRLDRTDTQYF. This rearrangement joins TRBV5-4 to TRBJ2-3; possible D gene TRBD2, 6 bases. The germline V gene encodes CDR1 SGHNT and CDR2 YYREEE (reference sequence). The CDR3 has 15 amino acids. Trimming removed 2 bases at V and 1 base at J, with 11 bases between. Drawing the rest from reference TRBV5-4 and TRBJ2-3, the complete variable domain is ETGVTQSPTHLIKTRGQQVTLRCSSQSGHNTVSWYQQALGQGPQFIFQYYREEENGRGNFPPRFSGLQFPNYSSELNVNALELDDSALYLCASSLRLDRTDTQYFGPGTRLTVL.

This clone has only a few counts. The genes are TRBV5-1 and TRBJ2-4; 8 bases map to TRBD1. V lost 6 bases and J lost 7; bases outside the gene matches: 12. Germline loops: CDR1 SGHRS, CDR2 YFSETQ. The CDR3 has 15 residues. The CDR3 nucleotides read TGCGCCAGCACCCCGACCCGAGGACAGGGCAACATTCAGTACTTC. Translated: CASTPTRGQGNIQYF.

J is TRBJ2-5 and V is TRBV2; 9 nucleotides align to TRBD1. The CDR3 is 15 amino acids. Germline CDR1 SNHLY, CDR2 FYNNEI. Unmatched junction bases numbered 9, after V lost 5 bases and J lost 5 bases. The DNA of the CDR3 is TGTGCCAGCAGTCCCTGGACAGGGGACGGGGAGACCCAGTACTTC. This translates into CASSPWTGDGETQYF.

The chain links TRBV4-1 to TRBJ1-5; weak D call: TRBD1 (6 bases). V was cut by 0 bases and J by 6 bases, with 12 bases left in between. Germline CDR1 and CDR2: MGHRA and YSYEKL. The CDR3 covers 15 residues. This chain's CDR3 is CASSQDRGGGQPQHF. The CDR3 DNA is TGCGCCAGCAGCCAAGACAGGGGTGGAGGTCAGCCCCAGCATTTT.

This clone showed up just a few times. The chain combines TRBV4-3 with TRBJ2-1; a possible D gene is TRBD2 (5 bases). This CDR3 has 12 amino acids. The germline V gene has CDR1 LGHNA and CDR2 YSLEER. The ends were cut back, 3 bases at V and 13 bases at J, with 13 bases in the middle. The CDR3 DNA reads as TGCGCCAGCAGCCAGGGCCTAGCTAATCAGTTCTTC. Its translation is CASSQGLANQFF.

This clone was found a few times. The chain employs TRBV11-2 and TRBJ2-5, with TRBD2 matching over 9 bases. Unmatched junction bases numbered 11, after V lost 1 base and J lost 2 bases. Germline values: CDR1 SGHAT, CDR2 FQNNGV. The CDR3 is made up of 18 amino acids. CDR3 nucleotide sequence: TGTGCCAGCAGCTTAGGTGCGGGAGGGCCGCTAAAACAAGAGACCCAGTACTTC. As protein: CASSLGAGGPLKQETQYF. Full variable domain (remainder filled in from reference TRBV11-2 and TRBJ2-5): EAGVAQSPRYKIIEKRQSVAFWCNPISGHATLYWYQQILGQGPKLLIQFQNNGVVDDSQLPKDRFSAERLKGVDSTLKIQPAKLEDSAVYLCASSLGAGGPLKQETQYFGPGTRLLVL.

Here the CDR3 DNA reads TGTGCCAGCACAGCGGAACACAGGGGTGGCTACACCTTC. Translation: CASTAEHRGGYTF. V gene TRBV6-5 combines with J gene TRBJ1-2; 7 nucleotides match TRBD1. The CDR3 has 13 residues. Germline trimming cut 7 bases from V and 7 bases from J; bases unmatched to any gene: 9. The V gene's germline CDR1 is MNHEY and CDR2 SVGAGI.

The V call is TRBV4-2, the J call TRBJ2-2, with D perhaps TRBD1 (5 bases). V shed 1 base and J shed 6 bases, with 9 bases lying between them. The CDR3 has 14 amino acids. The V gene's germline CDR1 is LGHNA and CDR2 YNFKEQ. CDR3 residues: CASSQGARAGELFF. In DNA form, the CDR3 reads TGTGCCAGCAGCCAAGGGGCCAGGGCCGGGGAGCTGTTTTTT.

This clone was observed a few times. The gene calls are TRBV10-3 and TRBJ2-7; D gene ambiguous. Trimming cost V 8 bases and J 2 bases, with 16 bases left between them. Germline V gene sequence: CDR1 ENHRY, CDR2 SYGVKD. The length of the CDR3 is 14 residues. CDR3 bases: TGTGCCATCTTGGTGGCCGCCACCACCTACGAGCAGTACTTC. It translates to CAILVAATTYEQYF.

V usage is TRBV10-3 and J usage is TRBJ1-2; D gene ambiguous. Germline-derived CDR1 and CDR2 are ENHRY and SYGVKD. The CDR3 has 12 amino acids. Between the trimmed V and J ends, which lost 8 bases and 4 bases, there was a span of 11 bases. This chain's CDR3 is CAILEGGYGYTF. CDR3 coding DNA: TGTGCCATCCTAGAGGGTGGCTATGGCTACACCTTC.

The chain employs TRBV30 and TRBJ1-2, with unresolved D. The germline V and J ends were trimmed by 3 bases and 4 bases, with 12 bases remaining between them. The CDR3 covers 13 residues. Germline-derived CDR1 and CDR2 are GTSNPN and SVGIG (reference sequence). DNA for the CDR3: TGTGCCTGGAGGGAGGTGGTCGGCTATGGCTACACCTTC. This translates into CAWREVVGYGYTF.

This clone has only a few counts. V gene TRBV27 combines with J gene TRBJ1-5; 7 bases are shared with TRBD1. The V gene's germline CDR1 is MNHEY and CDR2 SMNVEV (reference sequence). V lost 5 bases and J lost 3; bases outside the gene matches: 10. This CDR3 is 16 amino acids long. CDR3 sequence (DNA): TGTGCCAGCAGTCGAGTTGGGACAGTAGACAATCAGCCCCAGCATTTT. Encoded protein: CASSRVGTVDNQPQHF.

This clone was seen more than once but under ten times. The rearrangement links TRBV7-2 to TRBJ1-5; 7 bases match TRBD1. The CDR3 contains 14 residues. V dropped 7 bases and J dropped 4; count of bases not matched to a gene: 7. Germline V CDR1 and CDR2: SGHTA, FQGNSA. In DNA, the CDR3 is TGTGCCAGCATCGCAGGGACAGAAAATCAGCCCCAGCATTTT. This translates into CASIAGTENQPQHF.

The chain combines TRBV28 with TRBJ2-7, with D maybe TRBD2 (5 bases). The CDR3 spans 15 residues. Trimming stripped 2 bases from V and 3 bases from J, with 14 bases between. Germline CDR1 is MDHEN and CDR2 is SYDVKM. As DNA, the CDR3 is TGTGCCAGCAGTTTAAAACTGAGACTACACTACGAGCAGTACTTC. It specifies CASSLKLRLHYEQYF.

This clone has just a few counts. The genes are TRBV7-9 and TRBJ2-3, with D maybe TRBD2 (5 bases). The CDR3 spans 12 residues. The V end was cut by 4 bases, the J end by 8 bases, with 10 bases between. Per the germline V gene, CDR1 is SEHNR and CDR2 is FQNEAQ (reference sequence). CDR3 bases: TGTGCCAGCAGCTACTCGGGGAGTACGCAGTATTTT. It yields the protein CASSYSGSTQYF.

The rearrangement uses TRBV5-1 and TRBJ1-2; 11 positions agree with TRBD1. The CDR3 is 15 residues long. With V trimmed by 3 bases and J by 4 bases, 5 bases remained unmatched. Germline V gene data show CDR1 as SGHRS and CDR2 as YFSETQ. CDR3 amino acids: CASSSGTGGAYGYTF. The CDR3, as DNA: TGCGCCAGCAGCTCGGGGACAGGGGGAGCCTATGGCTACACCTTC.

The V call is TRBV25-1, the J call TRBJ2-5; TRBD1 aligns across 8 bases. The CDR3 totals 13 residues. With 4 bases clipped from V and 4 bases from J, the junction kept 2 bases outside the gene matches. Germline values: CDR1 MGHDK, CDR2 SYGVNS. This CDR3 reads CASSVQGAETQYF. The CDR3 DNA reads TGTGCCAGCAGTGTCCAGGGGGCAGAGACCCAGTACTTC.

The rearrangement joins TRBV6-1 to TRBJ1-1, with 7 bases lining up with TRBD1. This CDR3 spans 13 amino acids. J gave up 11 bases and V 2 bases, and 8 bases lay outside the gene matches. Germline CDR1 reads MNHNS; CDR2 reads SASEGT. CDR3: CASSETGQRGAFF. The CDR3 nucleotides are TGTGCCAGCAGTGAAACGGGACAGAGGGGTGCTTTCTTT.